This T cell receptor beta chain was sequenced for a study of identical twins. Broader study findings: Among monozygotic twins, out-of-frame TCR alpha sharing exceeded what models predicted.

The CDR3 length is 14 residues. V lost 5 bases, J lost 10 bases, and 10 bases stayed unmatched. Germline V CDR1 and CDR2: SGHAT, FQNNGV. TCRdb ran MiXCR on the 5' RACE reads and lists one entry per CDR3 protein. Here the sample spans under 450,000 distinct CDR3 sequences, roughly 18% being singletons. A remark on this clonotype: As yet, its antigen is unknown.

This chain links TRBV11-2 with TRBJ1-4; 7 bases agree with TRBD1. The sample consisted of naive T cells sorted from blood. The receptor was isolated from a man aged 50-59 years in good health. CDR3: CASSPLTGLGKLFF. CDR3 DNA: TGTGCCAGCAGCCCGTTGACAGGGTTGGGAAAACTGTTTTTT.